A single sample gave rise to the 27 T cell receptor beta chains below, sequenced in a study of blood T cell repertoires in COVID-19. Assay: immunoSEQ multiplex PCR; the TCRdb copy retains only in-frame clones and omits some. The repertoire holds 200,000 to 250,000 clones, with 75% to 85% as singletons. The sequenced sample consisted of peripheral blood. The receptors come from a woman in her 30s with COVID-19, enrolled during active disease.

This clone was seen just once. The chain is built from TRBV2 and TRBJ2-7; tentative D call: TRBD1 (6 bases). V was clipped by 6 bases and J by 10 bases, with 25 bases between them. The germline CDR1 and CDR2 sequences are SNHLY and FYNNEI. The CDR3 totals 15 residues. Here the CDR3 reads CASRRTDAERTSQYF. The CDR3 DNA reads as TGTGCCAGCAGGCGGACAGACGCCGAGAGGACGAGCCAGTACTTC.

The CDR3 nucleotides are TGTGCCAGCATCAACGGCCTGACGGGTAATGAAAAACTGTTTTTT. It codes for CASINGLTGNEKLFF. The genes are TRBV2 and TRBJ1-4, with D unclear. The ends were cut back, 7 bases at V and 4 bases at J, with 16 bases in the middle. This CDR3 has 15 amino acids. Germline assignment: CDR1 SNHLY and CDR2 FYNNEI.

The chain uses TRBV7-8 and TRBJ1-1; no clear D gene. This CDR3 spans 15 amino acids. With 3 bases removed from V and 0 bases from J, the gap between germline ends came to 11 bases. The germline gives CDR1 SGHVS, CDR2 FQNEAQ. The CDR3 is CASSLGRTVNTEAFF. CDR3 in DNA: TGTGCCAGCAGCTTGGGGAGGACTGTGAACACTGAAGCTTTCTTT. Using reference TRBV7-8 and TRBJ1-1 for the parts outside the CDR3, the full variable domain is GAGVSQSPRYKVAKRGQDVALRCDPISGHVSLFWYQQALGQGPEFLTYFQNEAQLDKSGLPSDRFFAERPEGSVSTLKIQRTQQEDSAVYLCASSLGRTVNTEAFFGQGTRLTVV.

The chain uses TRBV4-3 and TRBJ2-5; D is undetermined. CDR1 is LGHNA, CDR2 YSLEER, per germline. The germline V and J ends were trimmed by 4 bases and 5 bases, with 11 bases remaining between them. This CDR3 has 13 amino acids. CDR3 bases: TGCGCCAGCAGCCGGGCCAGGCGCGAGACCCAGTACTTC. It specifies CASSRARRETQYF.

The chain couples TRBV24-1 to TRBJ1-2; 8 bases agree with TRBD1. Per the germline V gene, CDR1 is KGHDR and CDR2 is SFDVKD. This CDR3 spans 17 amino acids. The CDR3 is CLRTGLLQRPPNYGYTF. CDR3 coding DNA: TGTCTTCGGACAGGGTTACTACAGCGGCCCCCTAACTATGGCTACACCTTC.

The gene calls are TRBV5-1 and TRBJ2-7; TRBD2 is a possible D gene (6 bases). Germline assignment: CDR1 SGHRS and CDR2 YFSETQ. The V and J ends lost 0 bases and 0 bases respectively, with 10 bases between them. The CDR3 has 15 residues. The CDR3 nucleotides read TGCGCCAGCAGCTTGGCCGGGGGTCTCTCCTACGAGCAGTACTTC. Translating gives CASSLAGGLSYEQYF.

CDR3 sequence: CASSIEGQGSDTQYF. For the CDR3, the DNA is TGTGCCAGTAGTATAGAGGGGCAGGGTTCAGATACGCAGTATTTT. The rearrangement uses TRBV19 and TRBJ2-3; a weak D match, TRBD1 (5 bases). The CDR3 runs 15 residues. V lost 0 bases and J 4 bases, leaving 11 bases between the germline ends. Germline V lookup: CDR1 LNHDA, CDR2 SQIVND (reference sequence).

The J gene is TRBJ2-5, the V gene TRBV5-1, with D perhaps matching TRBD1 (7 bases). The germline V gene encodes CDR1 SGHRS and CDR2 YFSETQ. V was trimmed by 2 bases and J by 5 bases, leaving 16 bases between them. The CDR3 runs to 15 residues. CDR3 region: CASSFGLQGRETQYF. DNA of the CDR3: TGCGCCAGCAGCTTCGGTTTACAGGGGAGGGAGACCCAGTACTTC. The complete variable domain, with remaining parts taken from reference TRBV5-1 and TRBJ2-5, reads KAGVTQTPRYLIKTRGQQVTLSCSPISGHRSVSWYQQTPGQGLQFLFEYFSETQRNKGNFPGRFSGRQFSNSRSEMNVSTLELGDSALYLCASSFGLQGRETQYFGPGTRLLVL.

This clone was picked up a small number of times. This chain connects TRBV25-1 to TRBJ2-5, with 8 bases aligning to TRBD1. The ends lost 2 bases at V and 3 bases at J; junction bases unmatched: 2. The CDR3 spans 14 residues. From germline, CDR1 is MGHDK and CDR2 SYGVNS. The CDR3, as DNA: TGTGCCAGCAGTGAAGCGGGACAGGAAGAGACCCAGTACTTC. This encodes CASSEAGQEETQYF.

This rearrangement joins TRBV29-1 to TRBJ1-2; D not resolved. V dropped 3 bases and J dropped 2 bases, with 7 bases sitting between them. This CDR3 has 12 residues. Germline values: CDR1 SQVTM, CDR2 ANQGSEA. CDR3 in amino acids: CSVERANYGYTF. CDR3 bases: TGCAGCGTTGAGAGGGCCAACTATGGCTACACCTTC.

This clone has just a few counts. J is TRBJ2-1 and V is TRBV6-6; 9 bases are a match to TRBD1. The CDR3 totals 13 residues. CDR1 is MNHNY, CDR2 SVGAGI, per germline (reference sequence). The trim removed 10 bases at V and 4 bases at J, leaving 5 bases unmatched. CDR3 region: CATGTGTYNEQFF. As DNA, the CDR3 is TGTGCCACGGGGACAGGGACATACAATGAGCAGTTCTTC.

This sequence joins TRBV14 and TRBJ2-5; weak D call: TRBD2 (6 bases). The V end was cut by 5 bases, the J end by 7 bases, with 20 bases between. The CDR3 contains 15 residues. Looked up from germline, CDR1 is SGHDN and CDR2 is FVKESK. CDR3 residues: CASSTRTMALRTQYF. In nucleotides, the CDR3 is TGTGCCAGCAGCACACGGACTATGGCGCTACGGACCCAGTACTTC.

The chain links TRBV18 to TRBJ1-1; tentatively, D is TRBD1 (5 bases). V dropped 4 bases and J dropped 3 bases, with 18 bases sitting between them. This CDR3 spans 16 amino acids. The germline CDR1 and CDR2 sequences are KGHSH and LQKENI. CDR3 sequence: CASSLLLQDRDTEAFF. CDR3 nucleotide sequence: TGTGCCAGCTCACTGCTTCTACAGGACCGGGACACTGAAGCTTTCTTT.

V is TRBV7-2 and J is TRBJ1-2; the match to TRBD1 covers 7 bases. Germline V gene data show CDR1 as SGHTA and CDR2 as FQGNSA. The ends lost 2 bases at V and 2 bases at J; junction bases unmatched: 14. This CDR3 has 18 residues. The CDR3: CASSLQPGTANFNYGYTF. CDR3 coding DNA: TGTGCCAGCAGCTTACAACCAGGGACAGCGAACTTCAACTATGGCTACACCTTC.

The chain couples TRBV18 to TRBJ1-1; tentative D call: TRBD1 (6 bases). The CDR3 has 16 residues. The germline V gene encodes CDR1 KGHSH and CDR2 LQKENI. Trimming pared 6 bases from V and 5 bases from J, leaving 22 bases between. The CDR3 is CASSSGGGPLRTEAFF. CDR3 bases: TGTGCCAGCTCGTCCGGGGGGGGGCCGCTGAGGACTGAAGCTTTCTTT.

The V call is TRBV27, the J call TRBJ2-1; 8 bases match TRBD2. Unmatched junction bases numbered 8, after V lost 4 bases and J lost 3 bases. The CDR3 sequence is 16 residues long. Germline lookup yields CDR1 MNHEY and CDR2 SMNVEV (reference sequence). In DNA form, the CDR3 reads TGTGCCAGCAGTTGGGACGGGGGGGCGGTCTACAATGAGCAGTTCTTC. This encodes CASSWDGGAVYNEQFF.

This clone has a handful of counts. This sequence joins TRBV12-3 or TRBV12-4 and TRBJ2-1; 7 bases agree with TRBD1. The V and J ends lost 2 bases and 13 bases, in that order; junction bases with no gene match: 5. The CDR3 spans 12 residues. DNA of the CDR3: TGTGCCAGCAGTTTACGACAGGGCCCACAGTTCTTC. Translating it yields CASSLRQGPQFF.

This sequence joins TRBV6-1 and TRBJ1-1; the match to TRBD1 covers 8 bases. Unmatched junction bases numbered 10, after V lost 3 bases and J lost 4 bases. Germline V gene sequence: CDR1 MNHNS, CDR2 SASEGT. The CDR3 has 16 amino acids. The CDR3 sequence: CASSDGGIRGPTEAFF. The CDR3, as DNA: TGTGCCAGCAGTGACGGAGGAATCAGGGGGCCCACTGAAGCTTTCTTT.

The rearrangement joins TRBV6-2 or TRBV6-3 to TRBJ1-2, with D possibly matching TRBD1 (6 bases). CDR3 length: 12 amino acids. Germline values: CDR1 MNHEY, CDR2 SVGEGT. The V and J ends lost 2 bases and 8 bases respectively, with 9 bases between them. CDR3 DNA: TGTGCCAGCAGTTACCGGGACAACGGCTACACCTTC. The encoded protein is CASSYRDNGYTF.

CDR3 sequence: CASSGSGQGTYEQYF. The CDR3 nucleotides read TGTGCCAGCAGCGGAAGCGGGCAAGGAACGTACGAGCAGTACTTC. The chain recombines TRBV21-1 with TRBJ2-7; TRBD2, the D gene given by the table, was not confirmed from the DNA. TRBV21-1 corresponds to a pseudogene. The length of the CDR3 is 15 residues.

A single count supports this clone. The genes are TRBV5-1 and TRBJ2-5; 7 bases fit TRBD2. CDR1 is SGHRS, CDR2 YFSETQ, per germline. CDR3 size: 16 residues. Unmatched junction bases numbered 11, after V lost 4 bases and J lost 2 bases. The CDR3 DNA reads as TGCGCCAGCAGCAGGAGCTCCAGCGGGAATCAAGAGACCCAGTACTTC. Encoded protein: CASSRSSSGNQETQYF.

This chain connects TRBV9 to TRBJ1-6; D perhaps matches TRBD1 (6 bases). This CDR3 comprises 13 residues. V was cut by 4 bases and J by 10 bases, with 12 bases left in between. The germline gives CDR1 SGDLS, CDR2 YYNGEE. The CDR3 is CASSQDSGSPLHF. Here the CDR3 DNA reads TGTGCCAGCAGCCAGGACAGTGGATCACCCCTCCACTTT.

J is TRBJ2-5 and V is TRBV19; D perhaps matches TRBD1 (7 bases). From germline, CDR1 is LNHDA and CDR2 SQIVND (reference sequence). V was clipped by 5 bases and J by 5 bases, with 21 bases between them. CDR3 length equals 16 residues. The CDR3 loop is CASSRGTVSIGETQYF. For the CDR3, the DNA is TGTGCCAGTAGTCGGGGGACAGTTTCAATTGGGGAGACCCAGTACTTC.

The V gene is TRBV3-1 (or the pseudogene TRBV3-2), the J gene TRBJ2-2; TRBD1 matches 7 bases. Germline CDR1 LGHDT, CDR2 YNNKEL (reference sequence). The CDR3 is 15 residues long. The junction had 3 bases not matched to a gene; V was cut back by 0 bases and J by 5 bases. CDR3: CASSQDWDSTGELFF. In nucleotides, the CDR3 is TGTGCCAGCAGCCAAGATTGGGACAGTACCGGGGAGCTGTTTTTT.

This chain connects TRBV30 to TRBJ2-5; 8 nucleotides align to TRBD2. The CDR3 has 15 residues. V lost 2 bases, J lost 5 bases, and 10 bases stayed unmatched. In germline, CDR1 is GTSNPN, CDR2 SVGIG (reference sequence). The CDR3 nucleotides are TGTGCCTGGAGTCATAGGCGGGGGGCAGGGGAGACCCAGTACTTC. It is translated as CAWSHRRGAGETQYF.

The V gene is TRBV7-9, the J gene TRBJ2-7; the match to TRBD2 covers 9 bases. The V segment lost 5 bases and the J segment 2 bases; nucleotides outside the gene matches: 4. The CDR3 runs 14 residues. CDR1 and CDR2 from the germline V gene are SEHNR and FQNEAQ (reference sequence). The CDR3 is CASSLLAGPYEQYF. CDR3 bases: TGTGCCAGCAGCCTTCTAGCGGGACCCTACGAGCAGTACTTC.

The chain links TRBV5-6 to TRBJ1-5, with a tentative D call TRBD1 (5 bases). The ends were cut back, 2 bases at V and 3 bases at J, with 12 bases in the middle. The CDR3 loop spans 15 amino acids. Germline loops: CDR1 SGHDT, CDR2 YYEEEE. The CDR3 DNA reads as TGTGCCAGCAGCTTCGGGGGAGGATTCAATCAGCCCCAGCATTTT. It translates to CASSFGGGFNQPQHF.